Reported below is one T cell receptor (beta chain). Its antigen is currently not known. Base qualities are not at hand, and no much larger clone is one base apart. The immunoSEQ Assay, a bias-controlled multiplex PCR, was used to amplify TCRbeta CDR3 regions from genomic DNA. The authors processed their data as follows. Nucleated cell counts per sample were estimated from amplification of reference gene primers within the assay. To quantify the absolute abundance of each unique TCRbeta CDR3 rearrangement, sequence reads were collapsed and filtered. For each sample, productive Simpson clonality was calculated as the square root of Simpson's diversity index over productive rearrangements. Drawn from immuneACCESS, this table holds only the in-frame rearrangements with V and J called that TCRdb kept. Clones are partly lost; checked studies trace under half to an unresolved V gene and leave the rest unexplained. Clone size and V and J calls were adopted from that table, with D and trimming inferred from the DNA. This sample has approximately 12,000 clones in its table, and about 90% of those were observed once. The ten largest clones represent 9.5% to 13% of the sample.

This record comes from a study of blood T cell repertoires in COVID-19 (TCRdb year 2020). For the study in its entirety: Samples from collaborators originated in the United States, Italy and Spain and spanned both the acute and convalescent phases of COVID-19. The prospective study material was composed of cDNA or gDNA derived from T cells, B-cell-depleted T cells, or PBMCs. Deeply sampled blood TCRbeta repertoires from subjects exposed to, actively infected with, or recovered from COVID-19 were included in the dataset. The repertoires were made available in a free public database intended to serve as a resource for research on the immune response to SARS-CoV-2. Samples were obtained from the ongoing ImmuneRACE study (first 160 participants) and from over a thousand subjects provided by 6 global collaborators. Sample metadata almost always included a de-identified subject ID, COVID-19 status, age in years and sex. Where available, HLA class I and class II types were obtained from metadata supplied by the sample provider rather than from assay-based typing.

The collaborating institutions used their own protocols to collect whole blood in K2EDTA tubes. Collaborator samples were shipped for TCRbeta analysis as frozen whole blood, isolated PBMCs, or DNA extracted from either sample type. Summary of the overall study and its limitations: The amount of clinical and demographic metadata varied by source and participant and was provided uncurated.

CDR1 and CDR2 (KGHSH, LQKENI) derive from the germline V gene. A distance of 11 bases separates the germline ends of V and J, which lose 5 bases and 0 bases respectively. Inclusive of the bounding cysteine and phenylalanine, the CDR3 is 14 residues long. The read is trimmed to its CDR3 DNA, 42 bases read in frame from base 1. The sequencing input was peripheral blood. Rearrangement joined TRBV18 to TRBJ2-7; TRBD1 might be the D gene, on 6 matching bases. The clonotype comes from a human donor in a cohort sampled during active COVID-19. The CDR3 has the sequence CASSNRDTSYEQYF. The nucleotide sequence is given as TGTGCCAGCTCAAACCGGGACACCTCCTACGAGCAGTACTTC.